The T cell receptor beta chain described here comes from a study of CD8 T cells in Susac syndrome. Random hexamers were used to reverse transcribe about 0.5 to 1 ug of RNA. A multiplex approach, immunoSEQ multiplex PCR, amplified TCR beta CDR3 across 54 Vbeta and 13 Jbeta. MiXCR, run by TCRdb on the immunoSEQ multiplex PCR reads, gives a single entry per CDR3 protein. This sample has about 200,000 distinct CDR3 sequences, with roughly 96% found just once. Study conclusions and caveats: As the study acknowledged, the number of individuals who were part of its TCR sequencing and HLA analysis was relatively small.

V was trimmed by 7 bases and J by 0 bases, leaving 13 bases between them. Germline CDR1 and CDR2: MNHNY and SVGAGI (reference sequence). This CDR3 comprises 14 residues. Comment on this clonotype: Its matching antigen is unknown.

The origin of this receptor is a human donor with multiple sclerosis. The chain couples TRBV6-6 to TRBJ2-7; D ambiguous. The sample taken for sequencing was CD4+ T cells from PBMCs. The CDR3 is CASTGPVSSYEQYF. The CDR3 DNA follows: TGTGCCAGCACAGGCCCGGTTAGCTCCTACGAGCAGTACTTC.